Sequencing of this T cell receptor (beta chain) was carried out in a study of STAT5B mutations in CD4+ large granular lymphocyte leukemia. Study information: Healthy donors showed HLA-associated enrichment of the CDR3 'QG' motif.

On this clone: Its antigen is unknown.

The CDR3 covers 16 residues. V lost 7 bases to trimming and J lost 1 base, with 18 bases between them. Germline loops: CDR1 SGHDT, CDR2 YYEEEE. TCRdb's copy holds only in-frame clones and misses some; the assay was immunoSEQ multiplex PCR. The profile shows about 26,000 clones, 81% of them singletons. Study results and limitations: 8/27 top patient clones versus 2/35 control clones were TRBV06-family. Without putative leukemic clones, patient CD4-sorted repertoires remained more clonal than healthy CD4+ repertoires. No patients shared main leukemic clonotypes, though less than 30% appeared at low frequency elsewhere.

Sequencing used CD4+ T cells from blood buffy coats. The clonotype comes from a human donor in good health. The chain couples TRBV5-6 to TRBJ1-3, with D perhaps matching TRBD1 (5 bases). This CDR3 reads CASELAMGGSGNTIYF. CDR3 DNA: TGTGCCAGCGAATTGGCCATGGGGGGATCTGGAAACACCATATATTTT. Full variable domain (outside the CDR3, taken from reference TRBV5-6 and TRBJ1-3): DAGVTQSPTHLIKTRGQQVTLRCSPKSGHDTVSWYQQALGQGPQFIFQYYEEEERQRGNFPDRFSGHQFPNYSSELNVNALLLGDSALYLCASELAMGGSGNTIYFGEGSWLTVV.